These T cell receptor beta chains were read from a single sample in a study of blood T cell repertoires in COVID-19. Using immunoSEQ multiplex PCR, the repertoire was profiled, and TCRdb retains in-frame clones only, with some absent. This table holds about 170,000 clones, less than 90% found once. Sequenced input: peripheral blood. The receptors derive from a man aged 55-75 years with acute or convalescent COVID-19. Both conserved end residues are part of each CDR3. The D gene is left open where the match is weak. Clone size is not always given. Where it is, it says once, few, many or a class for expanded clones.

j_gene: TRBJ2-1; v_gene: TRBV6-1; abundance: few; d_gene: TRBD2; CDR3nt: TGTGCCAGCAGTGAACCGACCGGGACTAGCGGGAGTGAGTTCTTC; CDR3aa: CASSEPTGTSGSEFF
j_gene: TRBJ1-1; v_gene: TRBV7-9; abundance: few; d_gene: TRBD1; CDR3nt: TGTGCCAGCAGCCTACAGGGGGGGACTGAAGCTTTCTTT; CDR3aa: CASSLQGGTEAFF
j_gene: TRBJ2-2; v_gene: TRBV30; abundance: NA; d_gene: NA; CDR3nt: TGTGCCTGGGTAACCAGCGGGAACACCGGGGAGCTGTTTTTT; CDR3aa: CAWVTSGNTGELFF
j_gene: TRBJ1-2; v_gene: TRBV10-3; abundance: NA; d_gene: NA; CDR3nt: TGTGCCATCAGTCCCCAGGAGGCGATCGGCTACACCTTC; CDR3aa: CAISPQEAIGYTF
j_gene: TRBJ1-6; v_gene: TRBV3-1/TRBV3-2; abundance: few; d_gene: NA; CDR3nt: TGTGCCAGCAGCCAAGATCCGGCGGGGAATTCACCCCTCCACTTT; CDR3aa: CASSQDPAGNSPLHF
j_gene: TRBJ1-2; v_gene: TRBV5-1; abundance: few; d_gene: TRBD1; CDR3nt: TGCGCCAGCAGCTTGGGAGGGACAGAGTTCTATGGGTATGGCTACACCTTC; CDR3aa: CASSLGGTEFYGYGYTF
j_gene: TRBJ1-5; v_gene: TRBV12-2; abundance: NA; d_gene: NA; CDR3nt: TGTGCAAGTCGCTTTCTCAGGGCGTTACGCAATCAGCCCCAGCATTTT; CDR3aa: CASRFLRALRNQPQHF
j_gene: TRBJ2-2; v_gene: TRBV5-1; abundance: NA; d_gene: NA; CDR3nt: TGCGCCAGCAGCCGTAGCGGCTCAGCGAACACCGGGGAGCTGTTTTTT; CDR3aa: CASSRSGSANTGELFF
j_gene: TRBJ2-3; v_gene: TRBV7-6; abundance: NA; d_gene: TRBD2; CDR3nt: TGTGCCAGCAGCCCCTTAGCGGGGGCCAGGGCAGATACGCAGTATTTT; CDR3aa: CASSPLAGARADTQYF
j_gene: TRBJ2-3; v_gene: TRBV5-1; abundance: NA; d_gene: NA; CDR3nt: TGCGCCAGCAGCTTGGATTCCCGCCGGACAGATACGCAGTATTTT; CDR3aa: CASSLDSRRTDTQYF
j_gene: TRBJ1-4; v_gene: TRBV5-4; abundance: NA; d_gene: NA; CDR3nt: TGTGCCAGCAGCTTGGACAGGGTTCAATCCGGAAAACTGTTTTTT; CDR3aa: CASSLDRVQSGKLFF
j_gene: TRBJ1-2; v_gene: TRBV10-3; abundance: NA; d_gene: NA; CDR3nt: TGTGCCATCAGGCCAGGCGGGGACTATGGCTACACCTTC; CDR3aa: CAIRPGGDYGYTF
j_gene: TRBJ1-3; v_gene: TRBV2; abundance: NA; d_gene: TRBD1; CDR3nt: TGTGCCAGCACTCAGGACAGGGGTACAAACACCATATATTTT; CDR3aa: CASTQDRGTNTIYF
j_gene: TRBJ2-2; v_gene: TRBV11-2; abundance: NA; d_gene: TRBD1; CDR3nt: TGTGCCAGCAGCTTGGGGACAGGGTCCGGGGAGCTGTTTTTT; CDR3aa: CASSLGTGSGELFF
j_gene: TRBJ1-1; v_gene: TRBV6-2/TRBV6-3; abundance: NA; d_gene: NA; CDR3nt: TGTGCCAGCAGTCCGGGACTTCAACCCGTAGCTTTCTTT; CDR3aa: CASSPGLQPVAFF
j_gene: TRBJ2-5; v_gene: TRBV7-9; abundance: NA; d_gene: NA; CDR3nt: TGTGCCAGCAGCTTAGTTAATGGCTTGTATGAGACCCAGTACTTC; CDR3aa: CASSLVNGLYETQYF
j_gene: TRBJ2-1; v_gene: TRBV5-5; abundance: NA; d_gene: TRBD1; CDR3nt: TGTGCCAGCAGCTTGGATGAGGGGGCGAGAAACAATGAGCAGTTCTTC; CDR3aa: CASSLDEGARNNEQFF
j_gene: TRBJ1-4; v_gene: TRBV19; abundance: once; d_gene: TRBD1; CDR3nt: TGTGCCAGTAGAAGTCCAGGGGAACAGGGGAAACTGTTTTTT; CDR3aa: CASRSPGEQGKLFF
j_gene: TRBJ1-1; v_gene: TRBV11-2; abundance: NA; d_gene: NA; CDR3nt: TGTGCCAGCAGCTGGGCGCCGCGCGAAGCTTTCTTT; CDR3aa: CASSWAPREAFF
j_gene: TRBJ1-1; v_gene: TRBV4-1; abundance: NA; d_gene: NA; CDR3nt: TGCGCCAGCAGCCAAGAATATCTTAGTGGCACTGAAGCTTTCTTT; CDR3aa: CASSQEYLSGTEAFF
j_gene: TRBJ2-5; v_gene: TRBV12-3/TRBV12-4; abundance: NA; d_gene: NA; CDR3nt: TGTGCCAGCAGTTTACCGGGTGGCACCCAGTACTTC; CDR3aa: CASSLPGGTQYF
j_gene: TRBJ1-5; v_gene: TRBV24-1; abundance: few; d_gene: NA; CDR3nt: TGTGCCACCAGTGACCCTGGACTCAATCAGCCCCAGCATTTT; CDR3aa: CATSDPGLNQPQHF
j_gene: TRBJ2-1; v_gene: TRBV3-1/TRBV3-2; abundance: NA; d_gene: NA; CDR3nt: TGTGCCAGCAGCCAAGATAGAAATGAGCAGTTCTTC; CDR3aa: CASSQDRNEQFF
j_gene: TRBJ2-1; v_gene: TRBV9; abundance: once; d_gene: TRBD2; CDR3nt: TGTGCCAGCAGCCTTTTTCTAGCGGGAGCTACCGATGAGCAGTTCTTC; CDR3aa: CASSLFLAGATDEQFF
j_gene: TRBJ1-6; v_gene: TRBV7-9; abundance: NA; d_gene: NA; CDR3nt: TGTGCCAGCAGCTTAGCAGGGGGGGAGGGTTCACCCCTCCACTTT; CDR3aa: CASSLAGGEGSPLHF
j_gene: TRBJ1-2; v_gene: TRBV29-1; abundance: NA; d_gene: NA; CDR3nt: TGCAGCGTTTCGAGGGTAGAACATGGCTACACCTTC; CDR3aa: CSVSRVEHGYTF
j_gene: TRBJ2-2; v_gene: TRBV7-9; abundance: NA; d_gene: TRBD1; CDR3nt: TGTGCCAGCAGCCCGTCCGGGACAGGCCCCGGGGAGCTGTTTTTT; CDR3aa: CASSPSGTGPGELFF
j_gene: TRBJ2-3; v_gene: TRBV10-1; abundance: NA; d_gene: NA; CDR3nt: TGCGCCAGCAGTGAGGCAGGGGCCCACACAGATACGCAGTATTTT; CDR3aa: CASSEAGAHTDTQYF
j_gene: TRBJ1-4; v_gene: TRBV5-4; abundance: once; d_gene: NA; CDR3nt: TGTGCCAGCAGTTCTGCAACTAATGAAAAACTGTTTTTT; CDR3aa: CASSSATNEKLFF
j_gene: TRBJ1-4; v_gene: TRBV7-3; abundance: once; d_gene: NA; CDR3nt: TGTGCCAGCAGCCCCCCAATACAGGGCACTAATGAAAAACTGTTTTTT; CDR3aa: CASSPPIQGTNEKLFF
j_gene: TRBJ1-2; v_gene: TRBV7-9; abundance: NA; d_gene: NA; CDR3nt: TGTGCCAGCAGCTTCAAACAGGGAAGGAACTATGGCTACACCTTC; CDR3aa: CASSFKQGRNYGYTF
j_gene: TRBJ1-1; v_gene: TRBV19; abundance: NA; d_gene: TRBD1; CDR3nt: TGTGCCAGCCTACCGGGACAGGGAAGGGGAGCTTTCTTT; CDR3aa: CASLPGQGRGAFF
j_gene: TRBJ2-3; v_gene: TRBV3-1/TRBV3-2; abundance: NA; d_gene: NA; CDR3nt: TGTGCCAGCAGCCAGCAGGGCTCTACAGATACGCAGTATTTT; CDR3aa: CASSQQGSTDTQYF
j_gene: TRBJ1-1; v_gene: TRBV29-1; abundance: NA; d_gene: NA; CDR3nt: TGCAGCGCCGGTTGGGACATCGGGAACACTGAAGCTTTCTTT; CDR3aa: CSAGWDIGNTEAFF
j_gene: TRBJ1-2; v_gene: TRBV30; abundance: NA; d_gene: NA; CDR3nt: TGTGCCTGGAGTAAGGCAGGGGATGGCTACACCTTC; CDR3aa: CAWSKAGDGYTF
j_gene: TRBJ2-3; v_gene: TRBV6-5; abundance: NA; d_gene: TRBD1; CDR3nt: TGTGCCAGCAGGTGGACAGGGAGCACAGATACGCAGTATTTT; CDR3aa: CASRWTGSTDTQYF
j_gene: TRBJ1-1; v_gene: TRBV7-9; abundance: NA; d_gene: NA; CDR3nt: TGTGCCAGCAGGGACACTTTGAACACTGAAGCTTTCTTT; CDR3aa: CASRDTLNTEAFF
j_gene: TRBJ2-7; v_gene: TRBV3-1/TRBV3-2; abundance: NA; d_gene: NA; CDR3nt: TGTGCCAGCAGCCCCGGGACATCCTCCTACGAGCAGTACTTC; CDR3aa: CASSPGTSSYEQYF